This TCR beta chain was sequenced in a study of blood T cell repertoires in COVID-19. As for the study in general: Acute-phase and convalescent COVID-19 samples originated in the United States, Italy and Spain. T cells, B-cell-depleted T cells, or PBMCs supplied cDNA or gDNA.

The Seattle patients joined while their infection was active and were tracked longitudinally afterward. Per the authors' pipeline: Reference gene primer amplification in the assay estimated nucleated cell counts. This table comes from immunoSEQ multiplex PCR, and its TCRdb copy is limited to in-frame clones, with some not included. V and J calls and clone size follow that table, whereas D and trimming were derived from the DNA. The table records fewer than 400,000 clones, roughly nine tenths of them present only once. Between the trimmed V and J ends, which lost 4 bases and 6 bases, there was a span of 10 bases. The CDR3 loop spans 13 amino acids.

Material: peripheral blood. The chain joins TRBV12-3 or TRBV12-4 to TRBJ1-5; possibly TRBD1 for D (5 bases). The receptor comes from a woman in her 30s with COVID-19, enrolled during active disease. This CDR3 is CASSSDRVQPQHF. The CDR3 nucleotides are TGTGCCAGCAGTTCAGACAGAGTTCAGCCCCAGCATTTT.